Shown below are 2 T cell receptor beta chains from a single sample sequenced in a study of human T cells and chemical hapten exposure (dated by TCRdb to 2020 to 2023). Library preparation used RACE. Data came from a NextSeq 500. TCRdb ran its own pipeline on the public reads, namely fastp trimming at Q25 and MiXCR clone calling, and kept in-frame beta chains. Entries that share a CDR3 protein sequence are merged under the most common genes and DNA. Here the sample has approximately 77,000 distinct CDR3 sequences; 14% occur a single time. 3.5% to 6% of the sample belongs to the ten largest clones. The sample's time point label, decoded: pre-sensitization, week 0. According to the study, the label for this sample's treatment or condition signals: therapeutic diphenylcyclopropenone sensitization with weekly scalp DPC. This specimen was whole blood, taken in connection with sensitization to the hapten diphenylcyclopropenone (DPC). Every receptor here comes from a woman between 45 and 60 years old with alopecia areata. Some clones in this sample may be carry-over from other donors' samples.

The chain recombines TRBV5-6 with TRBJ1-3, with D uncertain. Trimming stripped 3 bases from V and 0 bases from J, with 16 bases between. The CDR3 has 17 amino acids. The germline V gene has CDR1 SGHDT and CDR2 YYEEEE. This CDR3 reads CASSSFTAAYSGNTIYF. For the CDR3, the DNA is TGTGCCAGCAGCTCGTTTACCGCGGCCTACTCTGGAAACACCATATATTTT. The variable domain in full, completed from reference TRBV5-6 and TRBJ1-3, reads DAGVTQSPTHLIKTRGQQVTLRCSPKSGHDTVSWYQQALGQGPQFIFQYYEEEERQRGNFPDRFSGHQFPNYSSELNVNALLLGDSALYLCASSSFTAAYSGNTIYFGEGSWLTVV.

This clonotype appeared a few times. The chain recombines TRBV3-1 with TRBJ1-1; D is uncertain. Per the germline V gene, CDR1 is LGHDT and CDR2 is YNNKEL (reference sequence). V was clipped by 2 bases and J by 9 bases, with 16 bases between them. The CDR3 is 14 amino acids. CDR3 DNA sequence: TGTGCCAGCAGCCAACCGCAACAAAACGGCAAAGCTTTCTTT. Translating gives CASSQPQQNGKAFF.